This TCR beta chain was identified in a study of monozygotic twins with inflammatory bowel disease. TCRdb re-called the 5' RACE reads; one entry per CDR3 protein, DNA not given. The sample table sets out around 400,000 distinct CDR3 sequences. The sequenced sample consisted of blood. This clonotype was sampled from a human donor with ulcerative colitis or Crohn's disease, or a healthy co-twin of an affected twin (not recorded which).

CDR3 sequence: CASSLRLLSYNEQFF. The chain couples TRBV7-9 to TRBJ2-1. This CDR3 has 15 amino acids. Germline values: CDR1 SEHNR, CDR2 FQNEAQ (reference sequence).